This TCR beta chain was sequenced for a study of Ad26.COV2.S vaccination and SARS-CoV-2 variants (dated by TCRdb to about 2021). About the full investigation: Vaccine-arm donors were drawn from COV1001, a multicentre, randomized, double-blind, placebo-controlled phase I-IIa trial of Ad26.COV2.S in healthy adults. Dosing of Ad26.COV2.S was intramuscular, at either 5x10^10 or 1x10^11 viral particles, delivered as one shot or as two shots spaced 56 days apart. TCRbeta repertoire sequencing was used to assess the specificity and breadth of SARS-CoV-2-reactive T cell receptors after Ad26.COV2.S vaccination. A total of 32 samples were included in the TCR-sequenced set, comprising roughly 19 Ad26.COV2.S vaccine recipients, 5 placebo recipients and 8 SARS-CoV-2 convalescent individuals. Trial participants were randomized into five groups of five, in which low-dose or high-dose Ad26.COV2.S was given once or twice, or placebo was given on both occasions. Blinding of investigators to trial group allocation was maintained during experiments and outcome assessment. The research as a whole found: Comparing responses between vaccine doses or regimens was not something the study was powered to do. After vaccination, spike-specific CD8+ and CD4+ T cell responses were reported to show substantial breadth. Non-spike TCR breadth was comparable between vaccine and placebo recipients, consistent with the vaccine containing only spike. Compared with placebo recipients, Ad26.COV2.S recipients showed higher spike-specific TCR breadth (P = 0.0014). The authors noted that total T cell responses may have been underestimated by the TCR breadth and depth analyses.

The intended sense of this specimen's treatment or condition label: around 19 received Ad26.COV2.S at low or high dose, single or two shots; roughly five received placebo; per-sample allocation not given. Repertoires of vaccine and placebo recipients were sequenced from samples collected on day 63 after the first injection. In Cohort 1b, roughly 26 adults aged 18-55 years were enrolled at a single site in Boston, USA, between 29 July and 7 August 2020. Ad26.COV2.S was a replication-incompetent adenovirus type 26 vector expressing a prefusion-stabilized SARS-CoV-2 spike protein from the original Wuhan strain. Regarding this clone: Its antigen is unknown. No base quality information exists; no much larger clone differs at one position.

TCRbeta CDR3 regions were sequenced with the immunoSEQ Assay. After extraction, genomic DNA underwent amplification by bias-controlled multiplex PCR, followed by high-throughput sequencing. In the source study's methods: To quantify the absolute abundance of every unique TCRbeta CDR3 region, sequences were collapsed and filtered. Usable DNA was measured by amplifying reference genes present in all nucleated cells, and TCRbeta template counts were normalized to that usable DNA to estimate T cell fraction. Repertoire TCRs were annotated as SARS-CoV-2-specific by exact matching of V gene, CDR3 amino acid sequence and J gene to a known reactive TCR set. MIRA supplied the reference SARS-CoV-2 TCR set, which was filtered for enrichment in COVID-19-positive ImmuneCODE repertoires so that public or cross-reactive TCRs were removed. Using the MIRA antigens, annotated TCRs were further analysed by specific ORF or by position within an ORF. Depth was the summed frequency of annotated unique rearrangements, while breadth was defined as annotated unique rearrangements over total unique productive rearrangements. Group comparisons of TCR breadth used two-sided Wilcoxon rank-sum tests. TCRdb limited this immuneACCESS table to in-frame rearrangements with V and J called. A share of clones is missing; checked studies link under half to unresolved V genes, and the rest is unexplained. That table is the source of V, J and clone size, and D and trimming were worked out from the DNA. The sample contains about 440,000 clones, around 90% of them found a single time. The ten largest make up under 4.5% of the sample.

The clonotype originates from a person aged 18-65 years who received the Ad26.COV2.S COVID-19 vaccine or a placebo. Sequences were derived from peripheral blood, sampled in a trial of Ad26.COV2.S vaccine versus placebo.

The base sequence is TGTGCCAGCAGCCATACAGGGCATGAGAACACCGGGGAGCTGTTTTTT. Its coded protein is CASSHTGHENTGELFF. The chain is made from TRBV13 and TRBJ2-2; the D segment could be TRBD1, given 6 matching bases. CDR1 is given as PRHDT and CDR2 as FYEKMQ, both from the germline V gene (reference sequence). Measured from the cysteine to the phenylalanine, the CDR3 is 16 residues long. The CDR3 DNA has 48 bases and is translated from base 1. V and J are truncated by 5 bases and 1 base respectively, leaving an intervening sequence of 14 bases.